The present TCR beta chain was sequenced within a study of cytomegalovirus exposure and HLA in healthy donors. Overall study findings and caveats: Within an earlier analysis, most TCR beta V segments proved productive either about 90% or about 30% of the time. Analyzed later, association rates of TCRs varied across HLA loci, with DRB1 most and HLA-C fewest. Reportedly, fewer N-insertions than the roughly 690-donor mean appeared in an Asian-associated ancestry cluster in a later analysis.

Concerning this clone: The antigen is unknown.

Germline assignment: CDR1 SQVTM and CDR2 ANQGSEA. The V and J ends lost 6 bases and 0 bases, in that order; junction bases with no gene match: 7. The CDR3 loop spans 15 amino acids. Vbeta (60) and Jbeta (13) primers were used in the PCR. Sequencing used immunoSEQ multiplex PCR; TCRdb keeps in-frame clones, though not all of them. The sample carries under 200,000 clones, about four fifths recorded once. The rearrangement links TRBV29-1 to TRBJ2-1; 8 bases match TRBD2. Material for sequencing was PBMCs. The receptor was derived from a woman aged 45-65 years in good health and CMV-seropositive. The CDR3 nucleotides are TGCAGCGTGGATTTAGCGGGAAGCTCCTACAATGAGCAGTTCTTC. This encodes CSVDLAGSSYNEQFF.